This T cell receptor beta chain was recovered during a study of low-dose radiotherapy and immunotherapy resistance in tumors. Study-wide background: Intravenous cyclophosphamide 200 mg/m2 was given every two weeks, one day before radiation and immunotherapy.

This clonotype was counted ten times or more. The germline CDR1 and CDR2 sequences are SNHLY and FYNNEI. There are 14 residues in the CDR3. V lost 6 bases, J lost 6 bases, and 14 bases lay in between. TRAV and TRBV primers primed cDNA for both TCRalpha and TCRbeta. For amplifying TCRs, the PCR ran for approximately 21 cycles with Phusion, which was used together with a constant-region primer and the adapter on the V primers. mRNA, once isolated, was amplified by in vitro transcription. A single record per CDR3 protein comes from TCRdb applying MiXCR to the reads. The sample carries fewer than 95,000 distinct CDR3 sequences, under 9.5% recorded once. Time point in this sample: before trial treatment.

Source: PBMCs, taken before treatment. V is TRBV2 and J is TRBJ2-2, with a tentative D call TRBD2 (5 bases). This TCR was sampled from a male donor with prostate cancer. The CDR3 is CASRAGSIAGELFF. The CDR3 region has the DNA TGTGCCAGCAGGGCTGGGAGCATCGCCGGGGAGCTGTTTTTT.